This TCR beta chain was sequenced for a study of radiation and T cells in renal cell carcinoma. Study conclusions and caveats: In blood, top tumor clones expanded by 2 weeks, shrinking by 4.

J gave up 0 bases and V 4 bases, and 11 bases lay outside the gene matches. The CDR3 contains 18 residues. Germline V gene sequence: CDR1 SGHDT, CDR2 YYEEEE. Note on this clone: No antigen is known for it.

Assay used: immunoSEQ multiplex PCR; TCRdb lists only in-frame clones, some missing. Seen here are some 22,000 clones, around 80% observed once, and the top ten hold roughly 37%. Time point given: baseline pretreatment blood. Regarding treatment: 15 Gy SBRT to primary tumor, nephrectomy 4 weeks later. Blood was sampled at baseline, 2 weeks and 4 weeks after SBRT. The material sequenced was blood, taken from a patient whose treatment included radiotherapy and nephrectomy. The chain employs TRBV5-6 and TRBJ2-4, with TRBD1 matching 9 bases. The TCR originated in a man aged 60 to 69 with renal cell carcinoma. The CDR3: CASSPTDRGNLAKNIQYF. The CDR3 DNA follows: TGTGCCAGCAGCCCGACCGACAGGGGGAACCTAGCCAAAAACATTCAGTACTTC.